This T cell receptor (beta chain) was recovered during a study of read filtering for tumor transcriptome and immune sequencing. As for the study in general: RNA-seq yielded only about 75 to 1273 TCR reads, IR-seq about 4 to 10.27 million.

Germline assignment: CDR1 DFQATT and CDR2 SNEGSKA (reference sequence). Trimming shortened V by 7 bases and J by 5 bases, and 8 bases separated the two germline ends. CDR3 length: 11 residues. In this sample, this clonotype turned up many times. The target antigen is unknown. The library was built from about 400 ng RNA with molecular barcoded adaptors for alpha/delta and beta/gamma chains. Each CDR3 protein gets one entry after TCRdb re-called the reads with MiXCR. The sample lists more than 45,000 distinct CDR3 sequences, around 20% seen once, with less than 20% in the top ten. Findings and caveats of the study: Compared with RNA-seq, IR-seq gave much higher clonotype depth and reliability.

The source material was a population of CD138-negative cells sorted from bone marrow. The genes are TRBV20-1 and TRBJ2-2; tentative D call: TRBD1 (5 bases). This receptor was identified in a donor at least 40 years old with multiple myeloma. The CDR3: CSGHRTGELFF. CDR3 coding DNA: TGCAGTGGTCACAGGACCGGGGAGCTGTTTTTT.